Following are 10 T cell receptor beta chains from one sample sequenced in a study of shared clonotypes between healthy human individuals. Some clones are missing from TCRdb's copy, which holds only in-frame ones; the method was immunoSEQ multiplex PCR. The sample comprises millions of clones, roughly 93% of which are singletons, and under 0.45% rests with the top ten. Sequences were obtained from naive CD4+ T cells from PBMCs. Noted subset: CD45RA+ positively selected. The receptors here all came from a man aged 18 to 30 in good health. Some clones in this sample may be carry-over from other donors' samples.

This chain uses TRBV7-6 with TRBJ2-1; D unresolved. Trimming removed 0 bases at V and 2 bases at J, with 5 bases between. CDR1 and CDR2 (germline): SGHVS, FNYEAQ. The CDR3 totals 14 residues. CDR3 amino acids: CASSLAVPYNEQFF. CDR3 sequence (DNA): TGTGCCAGCAGCTTAGCCGTACCCTACAATGAGCAGTTCTTC.

This rearrangement joins TRBV28 to TRBJ2-7; possible D gene TRBD1, 6 bases. The CDR3 covers 15 residues. Germline V lookup: CDR1 MDHEN, CDR2 SYDVKM. The V end lost 5 bases, the J end lost 3 bases, and 17 bases lay between the germline ends. The CDR3 DNA sequence: TGTGCCAGCAGTCTGGCCGGGACAAAGAACTACGAGCAGTACTTC. This sequence encodes CASSLAGTKNYEQYF.

The chain joins TRBV6-6 to TRBJ2-1; D might be TRBD1 (5 bases). Trimming stripped 2 bases from V and 4 bases from J, with 12 bases between. The CDR3 is 15 residues long. Germline V gene data show CDR1 as MNHNY and CDR2 as SVGAGI (reference sequence). This chain's CDR3 is CASSYGHPGYNEQFF. The CDR3 DNA reads TGTGCCAGCAGTTACGGGCATCCAGGGTACAATGAGCAGTTCTTC.

This chain uses TRBV11-2 with TRBJ2-7; 10 bases are a match to TRBD2. The V and J ends lost 8 bases and 3 bases, in that order; junction bases with no gene match: 10. The length of the CDR3 is 15 residues. Germline assignment: CDR1 SGHAT and CDR2 FQNNGV. The CDR3 DNA follows: TGTGCCAGCGGCCTGAGCGGGAGGGCCCACTACGAGCAGTACTTC. Translating gives CASGLSGRAHYEQYF.

This chain links TRBV5-8 with TRBJ1-4, with TRBD1 matching 8 bases. The CDR3 extends over 15 amino acids. J lost 6 bases, V lost 4 bases, and 8 bases had no gene match. Germline CDR1 and CDR2: SGHTS and YDEGEE. CDR3 DNA sequence: TGTGCCAGCAGCGCCCCACAGGGGGTGGATGAAAAACTGTTTTTT. Amino acids: CASSAPQGVDEKLFF. The variable domain in full, with the rest retrieved from reference TRBV5-8 and TRBJ1-4, is EAGVTQSPTHLIKTRGQQATLRCSPISGHTSVYWYQQALGLGLQFLLWYDEGEERNRGNFPPRFSGRQFPNYSSELNVNALELEDSALYLCASSAPQGVDEKLFFGSGTQLSVL.

This clone turned up a few times. The V gene is TRBV2, the J gene TRBJ1-3; unclear D gene. The CDR3 runs 13 residues. V was shortened by 7 bases and J by 0 bases, with 7 bases between the two germline ends. Per germline, CDR1 SNHLY and CDR2 FYNNEI. CDR3 DNA sequence: TGTGCCAGCATAATGGACTCTGGAAACACCATATATTTT. Protein product: CASIMDSGNTIYF.

J is TRBJ2-3 and V is TRBV18; 7 bases are a match to TRBD2. J gave up 4 bases and V 4 bases, and 8 bases lay outside the gene matches. Germline V gives CDR1 KGHSH, CDR2 LQKENI. CDR3 size: 15 residues. CDR3 DNA: TGTGCCAGCTCACTAGGACTAGAGTTTGCAGATACGCAGTATTTT. As protein: CASSLGLEFADTQYF.

The sample holds one count of this clone. The gene calls are TRBV5-1 and TRBJ1-2, with D hard to call. Germline CDR1 is SGHRS and CDR2 is YFSETQ. The length of the CDR3 is 14 residues. V shed 7 bases and J shed 4 bases, with 17 bases lying between them. This chain's CDR3 is CASAPAGMPYGYTF. In DNA, the CDR3 is TGCGCCAGCGCCCCCGCCGGGATGCCCTATGGCTACACCTTC. Based on the CDR3 plus reference TRBV5-1 and TRBJ1-2, the full variable domain is KAGVTQTPRYLIKTRGQQVTLSCSPISGHRSVSWYQQTPGQGLQFLFEYFSETQRNKGNFPGRFSGRQFSNSRSEMNVSTLELGDSALYLCASAPAGMPYGYTFGSGTRLTVV.

V is TRBV2 and J is TRBJ2-3; 7 bases agree with TRBD1. Germline V CDR1 and CDR2: SNHLY, FYNNEI. The CDR3 length is 15 residues. The junction had 8 bases not matched to a gene; V was cut back by 4 bases and J by 4 bases. This CDR3 reads CASSGARGLADTQYF. CDR3 in DNA: TGTGCCAGCAGTGGGGCCAGGGGGTTAGCAGATACGCAGTATTTT.

The gene calls are TRBV5-1 and TRBJ2-5; possibly TRBD1 or TRBD2 for D (5 bases each). Deletions cut 3 bases from V and 3 bases from J, with 12 bases between. CDR1 is SGHRS, CDR2 YFSETQ, per germline. The CDR3 has 14 residues. The CDR3 nucleotides read TGCGCCAGCAGCTCCAGCGAGGGGAAAGAGACCCAGTACTTC. Protein: CASSSSEGKETQYF.